This T cell receptor (beta chain) was documented in a study of blood T cell repertoires in COVID-19. Turning to the study itself: Samples came from the United States, Italy and Spain, spanning acute and convalescent COVID-19.

Original data processing: Amplifying reference gene primers gave estimates of nucleated cell counts. Sequencing used immunoSEQ multiplex PCR; TCRdb keeps in-frame clones, though not all of them. V, J and clone size derive from that table, while D and trimming were established from the DNA sequence. Of around 220,000 clones listed, around 84% are singletons. Trimming took 2 bases from V and 5 from J, leaving 15 bases between them. Germline lookup yields CDR1 MNHEY and CDR2 SVGEGT. The CDR3 has 15 amino acids. The study recruited people aged roughly 18 to 95 years across roughly 25 US areas. The J gene is TRBJ1-1, the V gene TRBV6-2 or TRBV6-3; D remains unclear. This TCR derives from a woman in her thirties or forties who had recovered from COVID-19. The sequencing sample was made of PBMCs or T cells enriched from blood (not recorded which). Here the CDR3 reads CASSYRLPRGTEAFF. In nucleotides, the CDR3 is TGTGCCAGCAGTTACCGGTTGCCACGGGGAACTGAAGCTTTCTTT.